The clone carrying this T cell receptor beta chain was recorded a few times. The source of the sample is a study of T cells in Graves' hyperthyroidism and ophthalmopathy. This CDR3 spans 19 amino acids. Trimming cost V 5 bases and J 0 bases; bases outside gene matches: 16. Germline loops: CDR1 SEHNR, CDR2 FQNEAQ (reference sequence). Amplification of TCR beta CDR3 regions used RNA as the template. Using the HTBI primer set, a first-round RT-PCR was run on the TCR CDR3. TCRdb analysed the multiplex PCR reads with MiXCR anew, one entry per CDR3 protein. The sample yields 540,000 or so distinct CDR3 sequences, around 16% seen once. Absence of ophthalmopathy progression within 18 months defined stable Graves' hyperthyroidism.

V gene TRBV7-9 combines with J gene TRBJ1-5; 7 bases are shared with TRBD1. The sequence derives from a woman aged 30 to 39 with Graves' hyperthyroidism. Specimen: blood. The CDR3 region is CASSDDRDRSSYSNQPQHF. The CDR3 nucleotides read TGTGCCAGCAGCGATGACAGGGACCGATCGAGCTATAGCAATCAGCCCCAGCATTTT.